The 26 T cell receptor beta chains reported below all come from one sample, sequenced in a study of patients and donors after allogeneic stem cell transplantation. In TCRdb, the RT-PCR reads were re-called with MiXCR into one record per CDR3 protein. The repertoire has more than 150,000 distinct CDR3 sequences, 24% of them found once; the top ten carry roughly a quarter. Sample: blood, either unsorted or a sorted T cell fraction (not recorded which). The receptor source for this set is a human donor who was either an allogeneic HSCT recipient or a stem cell or donor lymphocyte infusion donor (not recorded which). It is not recorded whose cells these are; they may come from a transplant donor.

The chain recombines TRBV5-1 with TRBJ1-1; D unclear. This CDR3 has 12 residues. The germline V gene has CDR1 SGHRS and CDR2 YFSETQ. Trimming pared 5 bases from V and 6 bases from J, leaving 11 bases between. The CDR3 nucleotides are TGCGCCAGCAGTGAGTATGGCCCTGAAGCTTTCTTT. Translated, it gives CASSEYGPEAFF.

This chain links TRBV6-1 with TRBJ2-2; D not resolved. There are 11 residues in the CDR3. V was pared by 3 bases and J by 6 bases, with 2 bases between. Germline-derived CDR1 and CDR2 are MNHNS and SASEGT. The CDR3: CASSDAGELFF. The DNA of the CDR3 is TGTGCCAGCAGTGATGCCGGGGAGCTGTTTTTT.

This clonotype showed up just a few times. The rearrangement uses TRBV20-1 and TRBJ2-1; 7 bases are a match to TRBD1. The germline V gene encodes CDR1 DFQATT and CDR2 SNEGSKA (reference sequence). This CDR3 has 14 amino acids. Trimming at V came to 6 bases and at J to 0 bases, leaving 5 bases not matched to a gene. DNA for the CDR3: TGCAGTGCCCTCAGGGGGAGCTCCTACAATGAGCAGTTCTTC. Translated, it gives CSALRGSSYNEQFF.

Many counts were recorded for this clonotype. The V and J genes are TRBV10-3 and TRBJ1-3; TRBD1 matches at 7 bases. V shed 6 bases, J shed 3 bases, and the junction held 5 bases outside the gene matches. The germline gives CDR1 ENHRY, CDR2 SYGVKD. The CDR3 totals 14 residues. The CDR3 DNA follows: TGTGCCATCAGGAACACAGGGGTTGGAAACACCATATATTTT. It translates to CAIRNTGVGNTIYF.

In DNA form, the CDR3 reads TGTGCCAGCAGGGCGGGAGGAGATACGCAGTATTTT. Translation: CASRAGGDTQYF. This chain connects TRBV12-3 or TRBV12-4 to TRBJ2-3, with 8 bases that match TRBD2. Trimming cost V 6 bases and J 5 bases; bases outside gene matches: 1. The CDR3 totals 12 residues.

The rearrangement joins TRBV20-1 to TRBJ2-2, with D maybe TRBD2 (6 bases). The germline V gene has CDR1 DFQATT and CDR2 SNEGSKA (reference sequence). The length of the CDR3 is 14 residues. Trimming removed 3 bases from V and 3 bases from J, with 11 bases in between. CDR3 sequence: CSASGSLDTGELFF. The CDR3 DNA is TGCAGTGCTAGCGGGAGTCTTGACACCGGGGAGCTGTTTTTT.

This sequence joins TRBV5-1 and TRBJ2-7, with D tentatively TRBD1 (5 bases). Trimming left V 2 bases short and J 3 bases short, with 12 bases between. Germline V lookup: CDR1 SGHRS, CDR2 YFSETQ. The CDR3 loop spans 14 amino acids. The CDR3 DNA reads as TGCGCCAGCAGCTTCGCGACAGAGAGCTACGAGCAGTACTTC. It translates to CASSFATESYEQYF.

The V and J genes are TRBV14 and TRBJ1-2; D is ambiguous. Trimming pared 0 bases from V and 2 bases from J, leaving 10 bases between. The CDR3 extends over 15 amino acids. Germline CDR1 SGHDN, CDR2 FVKESK. CDR3 nucleotides: TGTGCCAGCAGCCAAGATCTCCTACTCAACTATGGCTACACCTTC. This codes for CASSQDLLLNYGYTF.

V usage is TRBV6-2 or TRBV6-3 and J usage is TRBJ2-7; 7 nucleotides match TRBD2. The ends lost 6 bases at V and 4 bases at J; junction bases unmatched: 12. The CDR3 is 15 residues long. Looked up from germline, CDR1 is MNHEY and CDR2 is SVGEGT. The CDR3 nucleotides are TGTGCCAGCAGACCCCACTTGGGAGGGGCGTACGAGCAGTACTTC. Its translation is CASRPHLGGAYEQYF.

The chain is built from TRBV7-6 and TRBJ2-3; tentatively, D is TRBD2 (6 bases). Trimming cost V 6 bases and J 0 bases, with 7 bases left between them. The CDR3 sequence is 13 residues long. CDR1 is SGHVS, CDR2 FNYEAQ, per germline. The CDR3 DNA reads as TGTGCCAGCAGGCGGGACAGCACAGATACGCAGTATTTT. Amino acids: CASRRDSTDTQYF.

This clonotype turned up a few times. The chain is built from TRBV5-1 and TRBJ2-2; TRBD1 matches 7 bases. The CDR3 is made up of 16 amino acids. CDR1 SGHRS and CDR2 YFSETQ come from the germline V gene. With V trimmed by 0 bases and J by 0 bases, 2 bases remained unmatched. This chain's CDR3 is CASSLGTGSNTGELFF. In DNA, the CDR3 is TGCGCCAGCAGCTTGGGGACAGGATCGAACACCGGGGAGCTGTTTTTT. Full variable domain (remainder filled in from reference TRBV5-1 and TRBJ2-2): KAGVTQTPRYLIKTRGQQVTLSCSPISGHRSVSWYQQTPGQGLQFLFEYFSETQRNKGNFPGRFSGRQFSNSRSEMNVSTLELGDSALYLCASSLGTGSNTGELFFGEGSRLTVL.

The chain is built from TRBV5-1 and TRBJ2-1; D ambiguous. Germline V gene data show CDR1 as SGHRS and CDR2 as YFSETQ. Trimming left V 4 bases short and J 5 bases short, with 13 bases between. The CDR3 totals 14 residues. The DNA for the CDR3 is TGCGCCAGCAGCAATTCCAGAAGGAACAATGAGCAGTTCTTC. Translation: CASSNSRRNNEQFF.

In this sample, this clonotype turned up once. This sequence joins TRBV25-1 and TRBJ2-3, with a tentative D call TRBD2 (7 bases). The germline CDR1 and CDR2 sequences are MGHDK and SYGVNS. CDR3 length: 16 amino acids. V shed 7 bases and J shed 0 bases, with 17 bases lying between them. DNA for the CDR3: TGTGCCAGCAATAAACAGGGACTATCTAGCACAGATACGCAGTATTTT. It translates to CASNKQGLSSTDTQYF.

This clonotype was seen only a few times. The chain joins TRBV19 to TRBJ2-3; possible D gene TRBD2, 6 bases. The V gene's germline CDR1 is LNHDA and CDR2 SQIVND (reference sequence). The CDR3 spans 15 residues. Trimming removed 5 bases from V and 0 bases from J, with 12 bases in between. CDR3 residues: CASSGGRGSTDTQYF. DNA of the CDR3: TGTGCCAGTAGTGGGGGGAGAGGAAGCACAGATACGCAGTATTTT.

This chain uses TRBV20-1 with TRBJ1-2, with D possibly being TRBD1 (5 bases). Germline lookup yields CDR1 DFQATT and CDR2 SNEGSKA (reference sequence). This CDR3 has 13 residues. Trimming took off 4 bases at V and 0 bases at J, with 9 bases between the two ends. CDR3 sequence reads: CSATGPANYGYTF. CDR3 in DNA: TGCAGTGCTACAGGGCCGGCTAACTATGGCTACACCTTC.

The V and J genes are TRBV7-3 and TRBJ2-2, with TRBD1 identical over 8 bases. Germline CDR1 SGHTA, CDR2 FQGTGA. The CDR3 has 14 residues. V was pared by 2 bases and J by 6 bases, with 2 bases of the junction left unmatched. CDR3 sequence (DNA): TGTGCCAGCAGCTTACAGGGGGCAGCCGGGGAGCTGTTTTTT. Translation: CASSLQGAAGELFF.

This clonotype was recorded at least ten times. This rearrangement joins TRBV4-1 to TRBJ1-1; a weak D match, TRBD1 (6 bases). Germline V gene data show CDR1 as MGHRA and CDR2 as YSYEKL. The length of the CDR3 is 14 residues. V was pared by 4 bases and J by 2 bases, with 11 bases between. Here the CDR3 reads CASSPRQENTEAFF. In nucleotides, the CDR3 is TGCGCCAGCAGCCCGCGACAGGAAAACACTGAAGCTTTCTTT.

The J gene is TRBJ1-4, the V gene TRBV19; 9 positions match TRBD1. This CDR3 has 14 amino acids. From germline, CDR1 is LNHDA and CDR2 SQIVND (reference sequence). V was pared by 6 bases and J by 5 bases, with 4 bases of the junction left unmatched. CDR3 in DNA: TGTGCCAGTAGGGACAGGGGTCGGAATGAAAAACTGTTTTTT. This translates into CASRDRGRNEKLFF.

This clonotype was counted once. The CDR3 loop is CSASSGQMNTEAFF. The CDR3 DNA reads as TGCAGTGCTAGTTCGGGACAGATGAACACTGAAGCTTTCTTT. The V call is TRBV20-1, the J call TRBJ1-1; 7 bases align to TRBD1. Germline values: CDR1 DFQATT, CDR2 SNEGSKA (reference sequence). The CDR3 has 14 residues. With V trimmed by 3 bases and J by 0 bases, 4 bases remained unmatched.

This clonotype was seen at least ten times. V gene TRBV11-1 combines with J gene TRBJ1-4, with D perhaps matching TRBD1 (5 bases). The V gene lost 2 bases and the J gene lost 8 bases, with 15 bases spanning the gap. CDR1 and CDR2 from the germline V gene are SGHAT and FQDESV (reference sequence). CDR3 size: 15 residues. CDR3 region: CASSLSSGVDEKLFF. Here the CDR3 DNA reads TGTGCCAGCAGCTTATCATCGGGGGTTGACGAAAAACTGTTTTTT.

The V call is TRBV12-3 or TRBV12-4, the J call TRBJ1-2; maybe TRBD1 (5 bases). The length of the CDR3 is 13 residues. V was clipped by 4 bases and J by 4 bases, with 10 bases between them. The CDR3 sequence: CASSSTVFYGYTF. As DNA, the CDR3 is TGTGCCAGCAGTTCGACAGTCTTCTATGGCTACACCTTC.

This clonotype appeared a few times. The chain links TRBV27 to TRBJ1-1, with 7 bases lining up with TRBD1. The germline V gene encodes CDR1 MNHEY and CDR2 SMNVEV (reference sequence). J was trimmed by 5 bases and V by 5 bases; bases with no gene match: 8. The CDR3 extends over 14 amino acids. DNA of the CDR3: TGTGCCAGCAGTCAAAGGGGGCTTGGGACTGAAGCTTTCTTT. It is translated as CASSQRGLGTEAFF.

This clonotype has a handful of counts. This chain uses TRBV20-1 with TRBJ1-2, with D unresolved. CDR3 length equals 11 residues. Trimming left V 2 bases short and J 3 bases short, with 4 bases between. CDR1 is DFQATT, CDR2 SNEGSKA, per germline (reference sequence). CDR3 DNA sequence: TGCAGTGCTAGAAGGTACTATGGCTACACCTTC. It yields the protein CSARRYYGYTF.

The V and J genes are TRBV29-1 and TRBJ2-3; no firm D call. CDR3 length: 10 residues. The germline gives CDR1 SQVTM, CDR2 ANQGSEA. V was pared by 7 bases and J by 6 bases, with 8 bases between. For the CDR3, the DNA is TGCAGCGGCGATATGGATACGCAGTATTTT. Translating it yields CSGDMDTQYF.

The J gene is TRBJ2-1, the V gene TRBV30; the D gene is possibly TRBD1 (5 bases). The CDR3 is 13 residues long. V gave up 3 bases and J gave up 3 bases, with 9 bases separating them. Germline lookup yields CDR1 GTSNPN and CDR2 SVGIG (reference sequence). The CDR3 coding sequence is TGTGCCTGGAGCTCCGACAGCTACAATGAGCAGTTCTTC. This encodes CAWSSDSYNEQFF. Using reference TRBV30 and TRBJ2-1 for the parts outside the CDR3, the full variable domain is SQTIHQWPATLVQPVGSPLSLECTVEGTSNPNLYWYRQAAGRGLQLLFYSVGIGQISSEVPQNLSASRPQDRQFILSSKKLLLSDSGFYLCAWSSDSYNEQFFGPGTRLTVL.

This clonotype was detected a few times. V and J are TRBV18 and TRBJ1-1; D is perhaps TRBD1 (6 bases). The germline gives CDR1 KGHSH, CDR2 LQKENI. Trimming stripped 3 bases from V and 3 bases from J, with 11 bases between. The length of the CDR3 is 14 residues. In nucleotides, the CDR3 is TGTGCCAGCTCACCCGGGGGCCAGGACACTGAAGCTTTCTTT. It encodes CASSPGGQDTEAFF.